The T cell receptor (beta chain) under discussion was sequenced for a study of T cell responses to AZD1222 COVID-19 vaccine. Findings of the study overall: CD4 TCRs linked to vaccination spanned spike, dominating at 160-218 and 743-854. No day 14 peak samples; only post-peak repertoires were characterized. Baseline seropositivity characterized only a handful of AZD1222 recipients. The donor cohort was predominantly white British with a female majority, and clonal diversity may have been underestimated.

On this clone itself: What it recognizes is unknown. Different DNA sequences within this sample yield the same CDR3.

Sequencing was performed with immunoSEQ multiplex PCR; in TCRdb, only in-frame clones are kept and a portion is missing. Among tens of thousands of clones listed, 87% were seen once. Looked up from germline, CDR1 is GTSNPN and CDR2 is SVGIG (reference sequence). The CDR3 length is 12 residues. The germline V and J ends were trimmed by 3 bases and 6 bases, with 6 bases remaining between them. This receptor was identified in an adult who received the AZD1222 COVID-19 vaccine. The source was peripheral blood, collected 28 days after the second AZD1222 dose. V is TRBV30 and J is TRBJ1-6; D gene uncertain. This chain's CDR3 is CAWRDSNSPLHF. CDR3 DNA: TGTGCCTGGAGGGACTCTAATTCACCCCTCCACTTT.